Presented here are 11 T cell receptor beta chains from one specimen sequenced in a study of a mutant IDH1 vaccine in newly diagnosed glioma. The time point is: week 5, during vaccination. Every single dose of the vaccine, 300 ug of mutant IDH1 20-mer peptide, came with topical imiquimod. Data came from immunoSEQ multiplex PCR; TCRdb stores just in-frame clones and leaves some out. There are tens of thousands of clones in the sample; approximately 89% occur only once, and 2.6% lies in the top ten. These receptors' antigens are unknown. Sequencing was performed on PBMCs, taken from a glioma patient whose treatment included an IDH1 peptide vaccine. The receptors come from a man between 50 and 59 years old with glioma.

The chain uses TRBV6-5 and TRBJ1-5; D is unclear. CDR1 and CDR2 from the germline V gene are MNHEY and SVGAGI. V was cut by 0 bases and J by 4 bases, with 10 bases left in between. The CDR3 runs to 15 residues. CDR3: CASSYSKGGNQPQHF. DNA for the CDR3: TGTGCCAGCAGTTACTCGAAAGGTGGGAATCAGCCCCAGCATTTT.

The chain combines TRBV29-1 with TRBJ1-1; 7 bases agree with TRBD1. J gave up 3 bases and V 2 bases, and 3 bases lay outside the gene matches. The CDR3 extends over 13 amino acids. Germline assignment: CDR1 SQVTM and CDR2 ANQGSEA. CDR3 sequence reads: CSVETQGYTEAFF. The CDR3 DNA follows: TGCAGCGTTGAAACACAGGGGTACACTGAAGCTTTCTTT.

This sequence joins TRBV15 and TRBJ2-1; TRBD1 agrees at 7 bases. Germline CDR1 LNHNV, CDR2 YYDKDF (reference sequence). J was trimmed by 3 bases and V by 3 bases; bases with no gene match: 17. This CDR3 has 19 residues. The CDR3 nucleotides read TGTGCCACCAGCAGCCCAATGGAGCATCCCGGGACAGACTACAATGAGCAGTTCTTC. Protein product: CATSSPMEHPGTDYNEQFF. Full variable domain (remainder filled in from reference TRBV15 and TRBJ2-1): DAMVIQNPRYQVTQFGKPVTLSCSQTLNHNVMYWYQQKSSQAPKLLFHYYDKDFNNEADTPDNFQSRRPNTSFCFLDIRSPGLGDTAMYLCATSSPMEHPGTDYNEQFFGPGTRLTVL.

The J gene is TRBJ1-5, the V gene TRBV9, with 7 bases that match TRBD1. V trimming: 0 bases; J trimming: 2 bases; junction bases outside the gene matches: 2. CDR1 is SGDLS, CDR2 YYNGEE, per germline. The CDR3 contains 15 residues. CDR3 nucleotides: TGTGCCAGCAGCGTAGGACAGGGAGGCAATCAGCCCCAGCATTTT. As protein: CASSVGQGGNQPQHF.

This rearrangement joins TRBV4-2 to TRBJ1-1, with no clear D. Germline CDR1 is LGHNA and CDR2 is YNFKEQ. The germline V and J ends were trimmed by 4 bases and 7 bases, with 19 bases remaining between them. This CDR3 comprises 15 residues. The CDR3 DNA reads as TGTGCCAGCAGCCTTCAAAACATGGCGTCCCATGAAGCTTTCTTT. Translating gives CASSLQNMASHEAFF.

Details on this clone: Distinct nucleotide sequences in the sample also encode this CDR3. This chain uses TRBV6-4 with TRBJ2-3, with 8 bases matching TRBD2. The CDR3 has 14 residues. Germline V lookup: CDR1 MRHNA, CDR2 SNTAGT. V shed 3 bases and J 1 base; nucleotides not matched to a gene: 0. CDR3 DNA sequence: TGTGCCAGCAGTGAAGCGGGGGGCACAGATACGCAGTATTTT. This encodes CASSEAGGTDTQYF.

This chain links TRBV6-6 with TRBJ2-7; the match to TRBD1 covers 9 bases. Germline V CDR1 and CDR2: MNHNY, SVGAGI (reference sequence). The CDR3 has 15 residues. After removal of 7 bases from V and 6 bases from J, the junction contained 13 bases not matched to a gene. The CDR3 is CASTIEWTGAIEQYF. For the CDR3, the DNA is TGTGCCAGCACGATCGAGTGGACAGGGGCTATCGAGCAGTACTTC.

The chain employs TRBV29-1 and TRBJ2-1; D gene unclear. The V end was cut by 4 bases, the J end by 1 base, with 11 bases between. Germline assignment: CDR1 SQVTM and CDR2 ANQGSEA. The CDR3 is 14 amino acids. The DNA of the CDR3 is TGCAGCGTTGTGGCTAGTGATTCCTACAATGAGCAGTTCTTC. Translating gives CSVVASDSYNEQFF.

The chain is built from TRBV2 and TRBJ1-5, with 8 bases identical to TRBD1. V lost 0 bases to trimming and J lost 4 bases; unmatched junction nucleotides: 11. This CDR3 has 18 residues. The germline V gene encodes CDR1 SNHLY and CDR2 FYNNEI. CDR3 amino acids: CASSEAPFAGGWNQPQHF. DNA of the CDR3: TGTGCCAGCAGTGAAGCGCCCTTCGCAGGGGGCTGGAATCAGCCCCAGCATTTT.

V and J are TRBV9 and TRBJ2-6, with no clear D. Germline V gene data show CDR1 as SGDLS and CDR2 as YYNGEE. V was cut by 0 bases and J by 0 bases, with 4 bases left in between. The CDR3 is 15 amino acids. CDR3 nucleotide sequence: TGTGCCAGCAGCGTAGTCAGCTCTGGGGCCAACGTCCTGACTTTC. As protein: CASSVVSSGANVLTF.

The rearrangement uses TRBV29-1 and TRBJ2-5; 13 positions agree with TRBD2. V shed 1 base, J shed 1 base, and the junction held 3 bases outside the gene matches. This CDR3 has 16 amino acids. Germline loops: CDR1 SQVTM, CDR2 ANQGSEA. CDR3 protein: CSVEGTSGSRQETQYF. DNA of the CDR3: TGCAGCGTTGAAGGGACTAGCGGGAGCCGCCAAGAGACCCAGTACTTC. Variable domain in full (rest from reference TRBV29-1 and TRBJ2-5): SAVISQKPSRDICQRGTSLTIQCQVDSQVTMMFWYRQQPGQSLTLIATANQGSEATYESGFVIDKFPISRPNLTFSTLTVSNMSPEDSSIYLCSVEGTSGSRQETQYFGPGTRLLVL.